Shown below are 9 T cell receptor beta chains from a single sample sequenced in a study of blood T cell repertoires in COVID-19. Sequenced by immunoSEQ multiplex PCR; TCRdb stores in-frame clones only, minus some. The table shows a few hundred thousand clones, with approximately 85% occurring only once. Source material: peripheral blood. These receptors all stem from a woman in her seventies with acute or convalescent COVID-19.

This clone has more than one count but fewer than ten. The chain employs TRBV7-9 and TRBJ1-1; D perhaps matches TRBD1 (6 bases). This CDR3 has 14 amino acids. V was clipped by 2 bases and J by 5 bases, with 12 bases between them. Per germline, CDR1 SEHNR and CDR2 FQNEAQ (reference sequence). CDR3 nucleotides: TGTGCCAGCAGCTTACCAGGGAGGGGGACTGAAGCTTTCTTT. Residues: CASSLPGRGTEAFF.

The rearrangement links TRBV5-1 to TRBJ2-3, with 7 bases fitting TRBD1. Germline CDR1 SGHRS, CDR2 YFSETQ. The ends lost 4 bases at V and 4 bases at J; junction bases unmatched: 9. The CDR3 contains 15 residues. This chain's CDR3 is CASSPDRVRADTQYF. As DNA, the CDR3 is TGCGCCAGCAGCCCTGACAGGGTCAGAGCAGATACGCAGTATTTT.

This clone has a single count. The chain links TRBV28 to TRBJ1-2; D remains ambiguous. With 4 bases removed from V and 3 bases from J, the gap between germline ends came to 12 bases. The CDR3 loop spans 14 amino acids. Germline CDR1 MDHEN, CDR2 SYDVKM. CDR3 DNA: TGTGCCAGCAGTTCGGAGGTCAGATACTATGGCTACACCTTC. As protein: CASSSEVRYYGYTF.

The rearrangement links TRBV4-1 to TRBJ1-6; D may be TRBD1 (6 bases). Trimming pared 2 bases from V and 5 bases from J, leaving 10 bases between. The germline V gene has CDR1 MGHRA and CDR2 YSYEKL. The CDR3 totals 15 residues. The CDR3 nucleotides read TGCGCCAGCAGCCAACCAGGGGTGGATAATTCACCCCTCCACTTT. Residues: CASSQPGVDNSPLHF.

The chain recombines TRBV2 with TRBJ1-5, with a possible D match to TRBD1 (6 bases). Germline V gives CDR1 SNHLY, CDR2 FYNNEI. The CDR3 covers 14 residues. The V end was cut by 8 bases, the J end by 4 bases, with 15 bases between. CDR3 DNA sequence: TGTGCCAGCTCCCACCCCCAGGGGAATCAGCCCCAGCATTTT. It yields the protein CASSHPQGNQPQHF.

This chain uses TRBV19 with TRBJ2-3; weak D call: TRBD2 (7 bases). Trimming removed 5 bases at V and 5 bases at J, with 20 bases between. Germline CDR1 reads LNHDA; CDR2 reads SQIVND (reference sequence). The CDR3 totals 16 residues. In DNA form, the CDR3 reads TGTGCCAGTAGTCTCGGGCGGGGGCCTTGGGAAGATACGCAGTATTTT. Translation: CASSLGRGPWEDTQYF. Using reference TRBV19 and TRBJ2-3 for the parts outside the CDR3, the full variable domain is DGGITQSPKYLFRKEGQNVTLSCEQNLNHDAMYWYRQDPGQGLRLIYYSQIVNDFQKGDIAEGYSVSREKKESFPLTVTSAQKNPTAFYLCASSLGRGPWEDTQYFGPGTRLTVL.

This chain connects TRBV19 to TRBJ2-2, with a possible D match to TRBD2 (5 bases). Germline CDR1 reads LNHDA; CDR2 reads SQIVND (reference sequence). Trimming removed 3 bases at V and 6 bases at J, with 11 bases between. The CDR3 length is 14 residues. CDR3 residues: CASSIDWGAGELFF. CDR3 sequence (DNA): TGTGCCAGTAGTATCGACTGGGGAGCCGGGGAGCTGTTTTTT.

V is TRBV3-1 (or the pseudogene TRBV3-2) and J is TRBJ1-2, with D maybe TRBD1 (6 bases). Trimming removed 3 bases at V and 0 bases at J, with 11 bases between. The germline gives CDR1 LGHDT, CDR2 YNNKEL (reference sequence). The CDR3 totals 15 residues. CDR3 DNA: TGTGCCAGCAGCCAGGGGGCAGCGCCTAACTATGGCTACACCTTC. Amino acid sequence: CASSQGAAPNYGYTF.

This sequence joins TRBV6-5 and TRBJ2-7; D possibly corresponds to TRBD2 (5 bases). Germline V lookup: CDR1 MNHEY, CDR2 SVGAGI. This CDR3 contains 15 residues. Trimming removed 7 bases at V and 0 bases at J, with 16 bases between. The CDR3 region is CASKKRTEDSYEQYF. The CDR3 region has the DNA TGTGCCAGCAAGAAGAGGACGGAGGACTCCTACGAGCAGTACTTC.